Below, 9 T cell receptor beta chains from the same sample are listed, as sequenced in a study of blood T cell repertoires in COVID-19 (dated by TCRdb to 2020 to 2022). Receptor amplification or capture employed the immunoSEQ multiplex PCR assay. TCRdb limited this immuneACCESS table to in-frame rearrangements with V and J called. A share of clones is missing; checked studies link under half to unresolved V genes, and the rest is unexplained. This sample gives about 47,000 clones in total; 82% of them show up just once. The ten largest clones add up to 20% to 30% of the sample. The sequencing input was peripheral blood. The receptors shown here come from a woman aged 60-70 years with acute or convalescent COVID-19.

The genes are TRBV5-4 and TRBJ2-2; 7 bases align to TRBD1. The CDR3 is 13 amino acids. V was clipped by 2 bases and J by 5 bases; unmatched bases: 0. The germline gives CDR1 SGHNT, CDR2 YYREEE (reference sequence). The CDR3 spells CASSFRGTGELFF. The CDR3 coding sequence is TGTGCCAGCAGCTTCAGGGGGACCGGGGAGCTGTTTTTT.

The J gene is TRBJ2-3, the V gene TRBV24-1, with a possible D match to TRBD2 (5 bases). The CDR3 totals 13 residues. Looked up from germline, CDR1 is KGHDR and CDR2 is SFDVKD. Deletions cut 2 bases from V and 9 bases from J, with 11 bases between. CDR3 nucleotides: TGTGCCACCAGTGATTCGTCGGGAAACACGCAGTATTTT. Its protein is CATSDSSGNTQYF.

The CDR3 spells CASSATGGAGTEAFF. The CDR3, as DNA: TGTGCCAGCAGCGCCACAGGGGGCGCGGGAACTGAAGCTTTCTTT. V is TRBV9 and J is TRBJ1-1; 9 bases agree with TRBD1. The V gene end was trimmed by 3 bases and the J gene end by 5 bases; junction bases not matched to a gene: 8. In germline, CDR1 is SGDLS, CDR2 YYNGEE. This CDR3 spans 15 amino acids. Based on the CDR3 plus reference TRBV9 and TRBJ1-1, the full variable domain is DSGVTQTPKHLITATGQRVTLRCSPRSGDLSVYWYQQSLDQGLQFLIQYYNGEERAKGNILERFSAQQFPDLHSELNLSSLELGDSALYFCASSATGGAGTEAFFGQGTRLTVV.

The chain employs TRBV5-6 and TRBJ1-3; possible D gene TRBD1, 6 bases. Looked up from germline, CDR1 is SGHDT and CDR2 is YYEEEE. Trimming took 4 bases from V and 8 from J, leaving 16 bases between them. The CDR3 spans 14 residues. This CDR3 reads CASSAPEQGDTIYF. In DNA, the CDR3 is TGTGCCAGCAGCGCGCCGGAACAGGGTGACACCATATATTTT.

The chain couples TRBV7-2 to TRBJ2-7; D possibly corresponds to TRBD2 (7 bases). The V gene lost 5 bases and the J gene lost 6 bases, with 14 bases spanning the gap. Germline V lookup: CDR1 SGHTA, CDR2 FQGNSA. This CDR3 spans 13 amino acids. CDR3: CASSLRGAGEQYF. CDR3 DNA: TGTGCCAGCAGCCTCCGGGGGGCGGGCGAGCAGTACTTC.

The chain couples TRBV29-1 to TRBJ1-2; 7 bases agree with TRBD1. There are 12 residues in the CDR3. The germline CDR1 and CDR2 sequences are SQVTM and ANQGSEA. Germline trimming cut 6 bases from V and 8 bases from J; bases unmatched to any gene: 9. The CDR3 protein is CSVLSRGTGYTF. The CDR3 region has the DNA TGCAGCGTCCTTAGCAGGGGGACCGGCTACACCTTC.

The CDR3 DNA reads as TGCGCCAGCAGTGAGTCGGTCGGGACATCGAACACTGAAGCTTTCTTT. As protein: CASSESVGTSNTEAFF. The V gene is TRBV10-2, the J gene TRBJ1-1, with TRBD1 as a possible D gene (6 bases). Germline CDR1 reads WSHSY; CDR2 reads SAAADI. With 0 bases removed from V and 1 base from J, the gap between germline ends came to 12 bases. The CDR3 runs to 16 residues.

This clone came up a few times. The V and J genes are TRBV19 and TRBJ2-1; 7 bases match TRBD1. The CDR3 runs to 15 residues. Germline assignment: CDR1 LNHDA and CDR2 SQIVND (reference sequence). J was trimmed by 4 bases and V by 5 bases; bases with no gene match: 8. As DNA, the CDR3 is TGTGCCAGTAGTTCTCCCGGGACAGAGTACAATGAGCAGTTCTTC. Its translation: CASSSPGTEYNEQFF. Drawing the rest from reference TRBV19 and TRBJ2-1, the complete variable domain is DGGITQSPKYLFRKEGQNVTLSCEQNLNHDAMYWYRQDPGQGLRLIYYSQIVNDFQKGDIAEGYSVSREKKESFPLTVTSAQKNPTAFYLCASSSPGTEYNEQFFGPGTRLTVL.

The CDR3 loop is CATSGIGTGLSGANVLTF. The CDR3, as DNA: TGTGCCACCAGCGGAATTGGGACAGGCCTTTCTGGGGCCAACGTCCTGACTTTC. The chain recombines TRBV15 with TRBJ2-6, with 8 bases that match TRBD1. CDR3 size: 18 residues. Germline V gene lookup returns CDR1 LNHNV and CDR2 YYDKDF (reference sequence). Losses at the gene ends were 5 bases for V and 1 base for J; bases not matched to a gene: 10.